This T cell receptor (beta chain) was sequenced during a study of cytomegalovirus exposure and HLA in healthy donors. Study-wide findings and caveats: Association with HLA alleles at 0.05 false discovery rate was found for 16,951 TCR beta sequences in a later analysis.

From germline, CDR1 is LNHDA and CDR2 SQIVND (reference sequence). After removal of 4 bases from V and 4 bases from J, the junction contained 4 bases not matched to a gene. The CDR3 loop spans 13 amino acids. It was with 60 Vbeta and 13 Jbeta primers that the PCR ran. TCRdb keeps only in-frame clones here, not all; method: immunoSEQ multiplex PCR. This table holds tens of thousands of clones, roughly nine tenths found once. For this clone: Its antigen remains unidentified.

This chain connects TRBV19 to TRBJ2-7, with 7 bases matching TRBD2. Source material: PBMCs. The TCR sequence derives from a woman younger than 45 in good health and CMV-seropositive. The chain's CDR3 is CASSTSGGYEQYF. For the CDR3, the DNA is TGTGCCAGTAGTACTAGCGGAGGATACGAGCAGTACTTC.